The 13 T cell receptor beta chains given below trace back to one sample, sequenced in a study of blood T cell repertoires in COVID-19. The assay was immunoSEQ multiplex PCR, and TCRdb's table has in-frame clones only and misses some. The table records about 42,000 clones, roughly 84% of them present only once. Specimen: peripheral blood. Receptors originate from a man in his sixties or seventies with acute or convalescent COVID-19.

The V call is TRBV24-1, the J call TRBJ2-7; D unresolved. Germline V gene sequence: CDR1 KGHDR, CDR2 SFDVKD. The CDR3 has 12 amino acids. V lost 2 bases and J 6 bases, leaving 7 bases between the germline ends. CDR3 sequence (DNA): TGTGCCACCAGTGATTCACAGAGCGAGCAGTACTTC. Protein sequence: CATSDSQSEQYF.

The V and J genes are TRBV6-5 and TRBJ2-5, with D maybe TRBD2 (6 bases). From germline, CDR1 is MNHEY and CDR2 SVGAGI. The germline V and J ends were trimmed by 2 bases and 7 bases, with 17 bases remaining between them. The CDR3 runs 15 residues. CDR3 in DNA: TGTGCCAGCAGTTACCCGGGTGGGGGGTCCGGGACCCAGTACTTC. Its protein is CASSYPGGGSGTQYF.

The CDR3 nucleotides read TGTGCCAGCTCACCGGGGACAGGGGGTTCGCGCGATACGCAGTATTTT. Amino acid sequence: CASSPGTGGSRDTQYF. The rearrangement links TRBV18 to TRBJ2-3; TRBD1 aligns across 11 bases. The V segment lost 3 bases and the J segment 6 bases; nucleotides outside the gene matches: 8. Per the germline V gene, CDR1 is KGHSH and CDR2 is LQKENI. This CDR3 contains 16 residues.

In this sample, this clone turned up many times. CDR3 DNA: TGTGCCAGTAGTAAGACTAATGAGCAGTTCTTC. Translating it yields CASSKTNEQFF. V and J are TRBV19 and TRBJ2-1, with no clear D. This CDR3 has 11 amino acids. V gave up 4 bases and J gave up 7 bases, with 5 bases separating them. Per germline, CDR1 LNHDA and CDR2 SQIVND (reference sequence).

The V call is TRBV2, the J call TRBJ1-3; D remains ambiguous. The V gene's germline CDR1 is SNHLY and CDR2 FYNNEI. Trimming cost V 8 bases and J 0 bases, with 11 bases left between them. This CDR3 region has 14 residues. CDR3 loop: CASVLSLSGNTIYF. DNA of the CDR3: TGTGCCAGCGTTCTGTCCCTCTCTGGAAACACCATATATTTT.

The rearrangement joins TRBV29-1 to TRBJ1-1; TRBD1 is a possible D gene (6 bases). Germline loops: CDR1 SQVTM, CDR2 ANQGSEA. Trimming shortened V by 6 bases and J by 11 bases, and 19 bases separated the two germline ends. The CDR3 runs 12 residues. CDR3 sequence reads: CSVTSGGARAFF. CDR3 in DNA: TGCAGCGTGACATCTGGGGGGGCCAGGGCTTTCTTT. The full variable domain, rest sourced from reference TRBV29-1 and TRBJ1-1, is SAVISQKPSRDICQRGTSLTIQCQVDSQVTMMFWYRQQPGQSLTLIATANQGSEATYESGFVIDKFPISRPNLTFSTLTVSNMSPEDSSIYLCSVTSGGARAFFGQGTRLTVV.

The rearrangement uses TRBV10-2 and TRBJ1-3, with unresolved D. The germline V and J ends were trimmed by 2 bases and 2 bases, with 10 bases remaining between them. This CDR3 spans 15 amino acids. Germline CDR1 reads WSHSY; CDR2 reads SAAADI. The chain's CDR3 is CASSENPRAGNTIYF. The CDR3 nucleotides read TGCGCCAGCAGTGAGAATCCCCGTGCTGGAAACACCATATATTTT.

This clone has only a few counts. The identical CDR3 is also encoded by other nucleotide sequences in the sample. V usage is TRBV7-6 and J usage is TRBJ2-7; TRBD1 is a possible D gene (5 bases). The V end lost 2 bases, the J end lost 3 bases, and 5 bases lay between the germline ends. Germline values: CDR1 SGHVS, CDR2 FNYEAQ. The CDR3 is 12 amino acids. The CDR3 reads CASSLRGYEQYF. CDR3 in DNA: TGTGCCAGCAGCTTAAGGGGCTACGAGCAGTACTTC.

The chain uses TRBV27 and TRBJ1-6, with D unresolved. Germline CDR1 and CDR2: MNHEY and SMNVEV (reference sequence). CDR3 length: 18 amino acids. V gave up 2 bases and J gave up 0 bases, with 14 bases separating them. The CDR3 loop is CASSLTFQVTSYNSPLHF. The CDR3 region has the DNA TGTGCCAGCAGTTTAACGTTCCAGGTTACCTCCTATAATTCACCCCTCCACTTT.

V usage is TRBV19 and J usage is TRBJ1-2; TRBD1 matches at 7 bases. The V segment lost 5 bases and the J segment 4 bases; nucleotides outside the gene matches: 4. The CDR3 runs 13 residues. Germline CDR1 reads LNHDA; CDR2 reads SQIVND (reference sequence). The CDR3 region has the DNA TGTGCCAGTAGTGAGTACAGGGGCTATGGCTACACCTTC. Its translation: CASSEYRGYGYTF.

The J gene is TRBJ1-5, the V gene TRBV27; TRBD1 might be the D (5 bases). The V end was cut by 2 bases, the J end by 8 bases, with 10 bases between. This CDR3 comprises 13 residues. The V gene's germline CDR1 is MNHEY and CDR2 SMNVEV (reference sequence). The CDR3 sequence is CASSLRGYKPQHF. CDR3 DNA: TGTGCCAGCAGTTTACGGGGGTACAAGCCCCAGCATTTT.

The V gene is TRBV7-9, the J gene TRBJ1-3; D ambiguous. V was trimmed by 5 bases and J by 4 bases, leaving 6 bases between them. CDR1 and CDR2 from the germline V gene are SEHNR and FQNEAQ (reference sequence). The CDR3 runs 12 residues. Here the CDR3 reads CASSNQGNTIYF. The CDR3 nucleotides are TGTGCCAGCAGCAATCAGGGAAACACCATATATTTT.

The chain is built from TRBV6-1 and TRBJ1-5; 7 nucleotides agree with TRBD1. CDR3 length: 16 residues. CDR1 and CDR2 (germline): MNHNS, SASEGT. J was trimmed by 7 bases and V by 3 bases; bases with no gene match: 12. The DNA for the CDR3 is TGTGCCAGCAGTGATCTTAAGAGAGGGGGCAGCCAGCCCCAGCATTTT. It translates to CASSDLKRGGSQPQHF.